These 27 T cell receptor beta chains share one sample of origin, sequenced in a study of T cell repertoires in cytomegalovirus infection (dated by TCRdb to the late 2010s). Sequenced using an Illumina HiSeq 1500. TCRdb trimmed the raw reads at Q25, called clones with MiXCR and kept productive beta chains. CDR3 protein duplicates are merged, each entry listing the most common genes and DNA. The sample includes around 740,000 distinct CDR3 sequences, with less than 40% observed a single time. 2.5% to 3% of the sample belongs to the ten largest clones. Sequencing was done on a sample of PBMCs. These receptors originate from a human donor in good health (CMV status not recorded). Some clones in this sample may be carry-over from other donors' samples.

This chain links TRBV2 with TRBJ2-1; 9 bases map to TRBD2. Germline values: CDR1 SNHLY, CDR2 FYNNEI. The CDR3 has 17 amino acids. V trimming: 5 bases; J trimming: 1 base; junction bases outside the gene matches: 9. The CDR3 is CASSRLAGKTSYNEQFF. CDR3 bases: TGTGCCAGCAGTAGGCTAGCGGGGAAAACATCCTACAATGAGCAGTTCTTC.

V usage is TRBV12-3 or TRBV12-4 and J usage is TRBJ1-1; no definite D call. Between the trimmed V and J ends, which lost 4 bases and 1 base, there was a span of 10 bases. The CDR3 has 14 amino acids. CDR3 amino acids: CASSWTGGNTEAFF. The CDR3 region has the DNA TGTGCCAGCAGTTGGACGGGTGGGAACACTGAAGCTTTCTTT.

The table lists this clonotype with a few counts. The chain carries TRBV28 and TRBJ2-7; possible D gene TRBD1, 5 bases. This CDR3 has 13 residues. V was cut by 4 bases and J by 3 bases, with 10 bases left in between. Germline assignment: CDR1 MDHEN and CDR2 SYDVKM. The CDR3, as DNA: TGTGCCAGCAGTTCTTACAGGAGCTACGAGCAGTACTTC. Protein: CASSSYRSYEQYF.

This clonotype was seen only a few times. The rearrangement joins TRBV7-3 to TRBJ2-5; D unclear. The V end was cut by 5 bases, the J end by 3 bases, with 10 bases between. This CDR3 is built from 13 residues. Per the germline V gene, CDR1 is SGHTA and CDR2 is FQGTGA. The CDR3 DNA reads TGTGCCAGCAGCGATGGCCAAAAAGAGACCCAGTACTTC. Protein: CASSDGQKETQYF.

Note on this clonotype: Likely a read error: the CDR3 ends without its conserved phenylalanine or tryptophan. The chain employs TRBV7-8 and TRBJ2-1, with D perhaps matching TRBD2 (5 bases). CDR3 length equals 13 residues. Germline CDR1 SGHVS, CDR2 FQNEAQ. V was cut by 1 base and J by 8 bases, with 9 bases left in between. The chain's CDR3 is CASSLGLADEQFL. The CDR3 DNA sequence: TGTGCCAGCAGCTTAGGTCTAGCCGATGAGCAGTTCTTA.

The chain employs TRBV28 and TRBJ2-2; the match to TRBD2 covers 7 bases. Germline CDR1 reads MDHEN; CDR2 reads SYDVKM. J was trimmed by 7 bases and V by 5 bases; bases with no gene match: 19. CDR3 length equals 18 residues. The CDR3 DNA reads as TGTGCCAGCAGTCCCGGGTTATGGCGGGAGATTTCGGACGGGGAGCTGTTTTTT. This translates into CASSPGLWREISDGELFF.

V gene TRBV6-1 combines with J gene TRBJ1-4; D call uncertain. The CDR3 is 14 residues long. The V and J ends lost 6 bases and 8 bases respectively, with 16 bases between them. Per the germline V gene, CDR1 is MNHNS and CDR2 is SASEGT. For the CDR3, the DNA is TGTGCCAGCAGGATGGACGGGAGGCGAGAAAAACTGTTTTTT. Its translation is CASRMDGRREKLFF.

This clonotype appeared a few times. The chain carries TRBV5-1 and TRBJ1-1; 9 bases map to TRBD1. The CDR3 runs 16 residues. The V gene's germline CDR1 is SGHRS and CDR2 YFSETQ. The ends lost 4 bases at V and 4 bases at J; junction bases unmatched: 11. CDR3 sequence reads: CASSPGTGKLTTEAFF. The DNA of the CDR3 is TGCGCCAGCAGCCCCGGGACAGGGAAGCTTACCACTGAAGCTTTCTTT.

On this clonotype itself: One end of the junction fails to match germline, which may point to a read error. V and J are TRBV4-1 and TRBJ2-7; 9 bases map to TRBD2. CDR1 MGHRA and CDR2 YSYEKL come from the germline V gene. The CDR3 covers 15 residues. CDR3 loop: CSSSQELAGNYEQSF. CDR3 sequence (DNA): TGTTCCAGCAGCCAAGAGCTAGCGGGGAACTACGAGCAGTCCTTC.

The chain carries TRBV7-2 and TRBJ1-1; 7 bases match TRBD1. Germline CDR1 is SGHTA and CDR2 is FQGNSA. CDR3 size: 15 residues. V lost 6 bases to trimming and J lost 3 bases; unmatched junction nucleotides: 10. The CDR3 region has the DNA TGTGCCAGCAGTTTCACGACAGGGAAGGACACTGAAGCTTTCTTT. The encoded protein is CASSFTTGKDTEAFF.

The rearrangement links TRBV14 to TRBJ1-6; no clear D gene. Per the germline V gene, CDR1 is SGHDN and CDR2 is FVKESK. The CDR3 contains 14 residues. The V and J ends lost 2 bases and 7 bases respectively, with 9 bases between them. The CDR3 coding sequence is TGTGCCAGCAGCCAACGGAACCGAAATTCACCCCTCCACTTT. Translation gives CASSQRNRNSPLHF.

V gene TRBV28 combines with J gene TRBJ1-2; possible D gene TRBD1, 5 bases. V gave up 5 bases and J gave up 6 bases, with 19 bases separating them. The CDR3 consists of 15 residues. Looked up from germline, CDR1 is MDHEN and CDR2 is SYDVKM. The CDR3, as DNA: TGTGCCAGCAGTGCGGGGACCCTACCCCCCGATGGCTACACCTTC. Encoded protein: CASSAGTLPPDGYTF.

Of note for this clonotype: A clone one base away is much larger, so this may be a read error. Since no conserved phenylalanine or tryptophan closes the CDR3, a read error is the likely cause. The chain has TRBV11-2 and TRBJ1-2, with a weak D call TRBD1 (6 bases). Per the germline V gene, CDR1 is SGHAT and CDR2 is FQNNGV. The CDR3 spans 13 residues. With 5 bases removed from V and 2 bases from J, the gap between germline ends came to 9 bases. The CDR3 DNA reads TGTGCCAGCAGCCAGGGACAAAACTATGGCTACACCATC. Protein product: CASSQGQNYGYTI.

The table lists this clonotype with many counts. V and J are TRBV28 and TRBJ2-5, with D unclear. CDR1 and CDR2 (germline): MDHEN, SYDVKM. The V and J ends lost 6 bases and 2 bases respectively, with 7 bases between them. This CDR3 contains 12 residues. The CDR3 loop reads CASSRIQETQYF. CDR3 bases: TGTGCCAGCAGCCGGATACAAGAGACCCAGTACTTC.

This clonotype was detected only a few times. The rearrangement joins TRBV20-1 to TRBJ2-1; possibly TRBD2 for D (5 bases). V lost 1 base to trimming and J lost 6 bases, with 10 bases between them. CDR1 DFQATT and CDR2 SNEGSKA come from the germline V gene (reference sequence). The CDR3 extends over 13 amino acids. CDR3 sequence (DNA): TGCAGTGCTAGAGCGGGAATGGGCAATGAGCAGTTCTTC. It codes for CSARAGMGNEQFF.

This clonotype has more than one count but fewer than ten. The chain employs TRBV7-3 and TRBJ1-2; D is perhaps TRBD1 (6 bases). Germline CDR1 SGHTA, CDR2 FQGTGA. The CDR3 is 13 residues long. With 3 bases removed from V and 7 bases from J, the gap between germline ends came to 12 bases. CDR3 DNA sequence: TGTGCCAGCAGCTTGCCCGGACAGTCTGGCTACACCTTC. Residues: CASSLPGQSGYTF. Together with reference TRBV7-3 and TRBJ1-2, the CDR3 gives the full variable domain: GAGVSQTPSNKVTEKGKYVELRCDPISGHTALYWYRQSLGQGPEFLIYFQGTGAADDSGLPNDRFFAVRPEGSVSTLKIQRTERGDSAVYLCASSLPGQSGYTFGSGTRLTVV.

The chain couples TRBV7-9 to TRBJ1-4; 9 nucleotides match TRBD1. V dropped 5 bases and J dropped 8; count of bases not matched to a gene: 15. The germline gives CDR1 SEHNR, CDR2 FQNEAQ (reference sequence). This CDR3 comprises 17 residues. CDR3 sequence reads: CASSPGQGTRNSEKLFF. The CDR3 DNA follows: TGTGCCAGCAGCCCGGGACAGGGAACAAGGAATTCGGAAAAACTGTTTTTT.

This clonotype was observed a single time. An end of the junction does not agree with germline; a read error may underlie this. This rearrangement joins TRBV7-2 to TRBJ1-2, with 7 bases identical to TRBD1. There are 14 residues in the CDR3. From germline, CDR1 is SGHTA and CDR2 FQGNSA. The CDR3, as DNA: TGTGCCATCAGCCGAGCCGGGACAGTGTTTCCTCTCTTCTTC. Its protein is CAISRAGTVFPLFF.

This clonotype was seen more than once but under ten times. V gene TRBV24-1 combines with J gene TRBJ2-1; D unresolved. Trimming took 0 bases from V and 4 from J, leaving 9 bases between them. CDR1 and CDR2 (germline): KGHDR, SFDVKD. The CDR3 contains 15 residues. CDR3 region: CATSDLGSPYNEQFF. The CDR3 bases are TGTGCCACCAGTGATTTGGGCAGCCCATACAATGAGCAGTTCTTC.

The chain links TRBV19 to TRBJ2-1; D is possibly TRBD1 (5 bases). Trimming shortened V by 3 bases and J by 4 bases, and 16 bases separated the two germline ends. CDR1 is LNHDA and CDR2 is SQIVND in the germline V gene (reference sequence). The CDR3 covers 16 residues. CDR3 region: CASSMLGQGMYNEQFF. DNA of the CDR3: TGTGCCAGTAGTATGTTGGGCCAGGGAATGTACAATGAGCAGTTCTTC.

To note about this clonotype: Possible read error: a much larger clone is one base away. The chain couples TRBV7-2 to TRBJ1-3; tentative D call: TRBD1 (6 bases). The V gene's germline CDR1 is SGHTA and CDR2 FQGNSA. The CDR3 sequence is 16 residues long. As DNA, the CDR3 is TGTTCCAGCAGCCCCTCCCGTATCAGGGGAGGAAACACCATATATTTT. This sequence encodes CSSSPSRIRGGNTIYF.

The rearrangement links TRBV4-1 to TRBJ1-1, with D uncertain. CDR1 and CDR2 from the germline V gene are MGHRA and YSYEKL. Trimming took 7 bases from V and 0 from J, leaving 12 bases between them. This CDR3 has 14 amino acids. Here the CDR3 reads CASIDGRLNTEAFF. The CDR3 nucleotides are TGCGCCAGCATCGACGGACGTTTGAACACTGAAGCTTTCTTT.

This chain connects TRBV28 to TRBJ2-3; perhaps TRBD1 as D (5 bases). CDR3 length equals 14 residues. Germline CDR1 and CDR2: MDHEN and SYDVKM. V was cut by 1 base and J by 0 bases, with 5 bases left in between. The CDR3 here is CASSLYRSTDTQYF. The CDR3 DNA sequence: TGTGCCAGCAGTTTATACAGGAGCACAGATACGCAGTATTTT.

This clonotype turned up a few times. This chain connects TRBV12-3 or TRBV12-4 to TRBJ2-5; 8 bases are shared with TRBD1. The junction had 6 bases not matched to a gene; V was cut back by 4 bases and J by 5 bases. The CDR3 loop spans 14 amino acids. The CDR3 coding sequence is TGTGCCAGCAGTTCCTCAGGGGGCGGGGAGACCCAGTACTTC. Amino acids: CASSSSGGGETQYF.

The V and J genes are TRBV28 and TRBJ1-2; 8 bases are shared with TRBD1. Germline assignment: CDR1 MDHEN and CDR2 SYDVKM. The V and J ends lost 5 bases and 4 bases, in that order; junction bases with no gene match: 6. The CDR3 is 14 amino acids. The CDR3 region has the DNA TGTGCCAGCAGTCAGGAGACAGGGGTCTATGGCTACACCTTC. It specifies CASSQETGVYGYTF.

The table lists this clonotype with a few counts. The chain carries TRBV28 and TRBJ2-7, with 11 bases lining up with TRBD1. The J segment lost 3 bases and the V segment lost 3 bases, leaving 13 bases of the junction unmatched. Germline lookup yields CDR1 MDHEN and CDR2 SYDVKM. This CDR3 has 18 amino acids. The CDR3 region is CASSFDTTGGQGVYEQYF. The DNA for the CDR3 is TGTGCCAGCAGTTTTGACACTACTGGGGGACAGGGGGTCTACGAGCAGTACTTC.

This clonotype was observed a few times. This sequence joins TRBV9 and TRBJ2-5, with D possibly matching TRBD1 (5 bases). CDR3 size: 13 residues. The V and J ends lost 2 bases and 1 base respectively, with 6 bases between them. Germline V gene sequence: CDR1 SGDLS, CDR2 YYNGEE. The CDR3 nucleotides read TGTGCCAGCAGCGTGGACACCCAAGAGACCCAGTACTTC. This gives the protein CASSVDTQETQYF.